The 18 T cell receptor beta chains listed next were all sequenced from one sample in a study of OX40 agonist ivuxolimab in advanced cancers. Clones were read by immunoSEQ multiplex PCR, and TCRdb kept only the in-frame ones, dropping some. The repertoire consists of over 35,000 clones, with 70% to 90% occurring once and the leading ten covering roughly 0.58%. The sample here was CD4+ or CD8+ T cells sorted from blood, taken in a trial of the OX40 agonist ivuxolimab. These receptors were obtained from an adult with an advanced solid tumor such as melanoma, head and neck, liver or kidney cancer.

This chain joins TRBV19 and TRBJ1-2; D ambiguous. Trimming pared 1 base from V and 2 bases from J, leaving 8 bases between. Per the germline V gene, CDR1 is LNHDA and CDR2 is SQIVND (reference sequence). The CDR3 contains 14 residues. The CDR3 DNA reads as TGTGCCAGTAGTATAGGGGCGGGGAACTATGGCTACACCTTC. As protein: CASSIGAGNYGYTF.

The chain is built from TRBV27 and TRBJ2-2, with 10 positions matching TRBD1. The germline CDR1 and CDR2 sequences are MNHEY and SMNVEV (reference sequence). V shed 6 bases and J 3 bases; nucleotides not matched to a gene: 7. This CDR3 contains 16 residues. In DNA, the CDR3 is TGTGCCAGCAGGGTGACAGGGGGCCGGGACACCGGGGAGCTGTTTTTT. Translation: CASRVTGGRDTGELFF.

The V call is TRBV5-6, the J call TRBJ1-5, with no clear D. V was pared by 2 bases and J by 7 bases, with 10 bases between. This CDR3 has 13 residues. Germline-derived CDR1 and CDR2 are SGHDT and YYEEEE. The CDR3 is CASSLKQIQPQHF. CDR3 nucleotides: TGTGCCAGCAGCTTAAAGCAGATACAGCCCCAGCATTTT.

The chain is built from TRBV7-2 and TRBJ2-3; the D gene is possibly TRBD2 (6 bases). The CDR3 is 12 residues long. V lost 1 base to trimming and J lost 11 bases, with 10 bases between them. Germline CDR1 reads SGHTA; CDR2 reads FQGNSA. The CDR3 is CASSLGHGGQYF. CDR3 DNA: TGTGCCAGCAGCTTAGGACACGGGGGGCAGTATTTT.

This clone was seen a handful of times. This chain connects TRBV18 to TRBJ1-5; D is unresolved. V lost 1 base to trimming and J lost 0 bases, with 7 bases between them. Germline CDR1 KGHSH, CDR2 LQKENI. CDR3 length: 15 residues. CDR3 DNA sequence: TGTGCCAGCTCACCACGACACCGTAGCAATCAGCCCCAGCATTTT. Its translation is CASSPRHRSNQPQHF.

This clone was picked up a small number of times. The J gene is TRBJ1-6, the V gene TRBV10-3, with D tentatively TRBD1 (5 bases). V was shortened by 4 bases and J by 7 bases, with 8 bases between the two germline ends. This CDR3 is built from 13 residues. CDR1 is ENHRY, CDR2 SYGVKD, per germline. CDR3 DNA: TGTGCCATCAGTGGACAGCGAAATTCACCCCTCCACTTT. Translation: CAISGQRNSPLHF.

V is TRBV5-1 and J is TRBJ1-2, with 9 bases that match TRBD1. This CDR3 has 13 amino acids. Germline CDR1 and CDR2: SGHRS and YFSETQ. V lost 2 bases, J lost 6 bases, and 2 bases stayed unmatched. CDR3 DNA sequence: TGCGCCAGCAGCTTCCGGGACAGGGATGGCTACACCTTC. Translating it yields CASSFRDRDGYTF.

The CDR3 loop is CASSLAIGWDSGANVLTF. The CDR3, as DNA: TGCGCCAGCAGCTTGGCAATTGGGTGGGACTCTGGGGCCAACGTCCTGACTTTC. J is TRBJ2-6 and V is TRBV5-1; no definite D call. The CDR3 is 18 residues long. Between the trimmed V and J ends, which lost 0 bases and 0 bases, there was a span of 13 bases. CDR1 is SGHRS, CDR2 YFSETQ, per germline.

CDR3 residues: CASSPGTGLSNQPQHF. CDR3 nucleotides: TGTGCCAGCAGCCCAGGGACAGGGCTAAGCAATCAGCCCCAGCATTTT. The chain is built from TRBV7-8 and TRBJ1-5, with 9 nucleotides matching TRBD1. Germline assignment: CDR1 SGHVS and CDR2 FQNEAQ. CDR3 length equals 16 residues. J gave up 1 base and V 5 bases, and 6 bases lay outside the gene matches.

This chain joins TRBV5-1 and TRBJ1-1; 7 nucleotides align to TRBD1. In germline, CDR1 is SGHRS, CDR2 YFSETQ. V lost 4 bases to trimming and J lost 2 bases; unmatched junction nucleotides: 8. The CDR3 runs 15 residues. In nucleotides, the CDR3 is TGCGCCAGCAGCCCGCAGACAGGGATAAACACTGAAGCTTTCTTT. This encodes CASSPQTGINTEAFF.

The V and J genes are TRBV6-1 and TRBJ1-1; no firm D call. V was shortened by 7 bases and J by 3 bases, with 18 bases between the two germline ends. The CDR3 totals 15 residues. The germline CDR1 and CDR2 sequences are MNHNS and SASEGT. The CDR3 loop is CASKHEGSVDTEAFF. The CDR3 DNA reads TGTGCCAGCAAACACGAGGGTTCGGTTGACACTGAAGCTTTCTTT.

The CDR3 DNA follows: TGTGCCAGCAGCCGACGAGGGCCGCTCTCGAACTATGGCTACACCTTC. It encodes CASSRRGPLSNYGYTF. The chain couples TRBV7-8 to TRBJ1-2; no reliable D call. Germline lookup yields CDR1 SGHVS and CDR2 FQNEAQ. V was shortened by 5 bases and J by 2 bases, with 18 bases between the two germline ends. This CDR3 is built from 16 residues.

The chain couples TRBV5-1 to TRBJ2-3; 14 positions match TRBD2. J was trimmed by 2 bases and V by 3 bases; bases with no gene match: 11. Germline V lookup: CDR1 SGHRS, CDR2 YFSETQ. The CDR3 sequence is 19 residues long. CDR3 nucleotide sequence: TGCGCCAGCAGCTGGACCGGGACTAGCGGGGGAACGTACACAGATACGCAGTATTTT. It specifies CASSWTGTSGGTYTDTQYF. Based on the CDR3 plus reference TRBV5-1 and TRBJ2-3, the full variable domain is KAGVTQTPRYLIKTRGQQVTLSCSPISGHRSVSWYQQTPGQGLQFLFEYFSETQRNKGNFPGRFSGRQFSNSRSEMNVSTLELGDSALYLCASSWTGTSGGTYTDTQYFGPGTRLTVL.

The V gene is TRBV10-3, the J gene TRBJ2-7; perhaps TRBD1 as D (5 bases). This CDR3 spans 13 amino acids. Trimming took 6 bases from V and 3 from J, leaving 12 bases between them. The germline gives CDR1 ENHRY, CDR2 SYGVKD. CDR3 nucleotides: TGTGCCATCAGAGGGGATGCTATCTACGAGCAGTACTTC. This gives the protein CAIRGDAIYEQYF.

The rearrangement links TRBV7-8 to TRBJ1-2, with D hard to call. Germline assignment: CDR1 SGHVS and CDR2 FQNEAQ. V lost 5 bases, J lost 1 base, and 8 bases lay in between. The CDR3 has 13 amino acids. CDR3 nucleotide sequence: TGTGCCAGCAGCGCCGACGGTAACTATGGCTACACCTTC. It is translated as CASSADGNYGYTF.

The rearrangement uses TRBV2 and TRBJ1-1; D call uncertain. The CDR3 runs 14 residues. V was cut by 6 bases and J by 6 bases, with 17 bases left in between. Germline V gene data show CDR1 as SNHLY and CDR2 as FYNNEI. CDR3 residues: CASRLQLVEPEAFF. The CDR3 nucleotides read TGTGCCAGCAGGCTACAGCTTGTGGAACCTGAAGCTTTCTTT.

Comment on this clone: An end of the junction does not agree with germline; a read error may underlie this. The chain combines TRBV7-7 with TRBJ1-4, with D possibly matching TRBD1 (5 bases). Germline assignment: CDR1 SSHAT and CDR2 FNYEAQ (reference sequence). This CDR3 comprises 16 residues. The CDR3 bases are TGTGCTAGCAGCTTTTGGGGGGACGGTTCTAATGAAAAACTGTTTTTT. As protein: CASSFWGDGSNEKLFF.

The chain combines TRBV4-1 with TRBJ2-1; possibly TRBD2 for D (5 bases). The CDR3 loop spans 14 amino acids. The V gene's germline CDR1 is MGHRA and CDR2 YSYEKL. Trimming took off 0 bases at V and 5 bases at J, with 8 bases between the two ends. Here the CDR3 DNA reads TGCGCCAGCAGCCAAGAAGGGCGGGACAATGAGCAGTTCTTC. Its translation is CASSQEGRDNEQFF.